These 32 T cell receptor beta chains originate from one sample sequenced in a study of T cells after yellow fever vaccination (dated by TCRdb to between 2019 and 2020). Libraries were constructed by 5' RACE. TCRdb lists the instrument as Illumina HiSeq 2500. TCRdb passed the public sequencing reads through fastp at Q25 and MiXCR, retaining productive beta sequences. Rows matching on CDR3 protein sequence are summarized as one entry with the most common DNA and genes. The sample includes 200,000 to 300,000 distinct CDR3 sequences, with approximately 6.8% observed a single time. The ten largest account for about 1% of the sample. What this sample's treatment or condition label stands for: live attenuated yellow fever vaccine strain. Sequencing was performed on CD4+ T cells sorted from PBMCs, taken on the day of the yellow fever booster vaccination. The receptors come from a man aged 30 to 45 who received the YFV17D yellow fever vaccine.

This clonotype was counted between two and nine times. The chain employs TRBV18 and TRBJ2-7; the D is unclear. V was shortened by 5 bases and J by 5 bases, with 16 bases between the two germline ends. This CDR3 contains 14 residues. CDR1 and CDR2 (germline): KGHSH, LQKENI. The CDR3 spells CASSYDFVGHEQYF. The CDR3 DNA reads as TGTGCCAGCTCATACGACTTCGTGGGCCACGAGCAGTACTTC.

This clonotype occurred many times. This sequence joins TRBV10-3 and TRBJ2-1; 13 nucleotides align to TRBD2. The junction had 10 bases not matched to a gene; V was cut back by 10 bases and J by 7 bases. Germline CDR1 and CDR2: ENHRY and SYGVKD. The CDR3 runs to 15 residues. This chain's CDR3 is CASRGTSGKWNEQFF. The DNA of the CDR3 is TGTGCCAGCCGAGGGACTAGCGGGAAGTGGAATGAGCAGTTCTTC.

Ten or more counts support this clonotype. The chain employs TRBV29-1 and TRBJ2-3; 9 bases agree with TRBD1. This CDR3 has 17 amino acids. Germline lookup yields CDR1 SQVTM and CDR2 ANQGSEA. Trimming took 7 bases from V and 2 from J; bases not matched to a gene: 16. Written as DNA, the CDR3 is TGCAGCGCCACCCCGCCCTGGGACAGGGCCTACACAGATACGCAGTATTTT. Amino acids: CSATPPWDRAYTDTQYF.

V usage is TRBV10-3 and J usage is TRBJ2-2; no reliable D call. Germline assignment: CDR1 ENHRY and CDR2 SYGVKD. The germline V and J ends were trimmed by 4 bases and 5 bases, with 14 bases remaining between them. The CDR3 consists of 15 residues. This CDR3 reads CAISVGRQDTGELFF. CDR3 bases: TGTGCCATCAGTGTCGGACGGCAGGATACCGGGGAGCTGTTTTTT.

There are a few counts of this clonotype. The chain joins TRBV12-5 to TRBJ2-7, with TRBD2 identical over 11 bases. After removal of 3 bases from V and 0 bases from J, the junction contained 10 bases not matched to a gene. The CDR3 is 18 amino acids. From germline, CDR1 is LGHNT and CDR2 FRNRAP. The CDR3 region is CASGFQRTSGLSSYEQYF. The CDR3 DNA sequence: TGTGCTAGTGGTTTCCAGAGGACTAGCGGGCTCAGCTCCTACGAGCAGTACTTC.

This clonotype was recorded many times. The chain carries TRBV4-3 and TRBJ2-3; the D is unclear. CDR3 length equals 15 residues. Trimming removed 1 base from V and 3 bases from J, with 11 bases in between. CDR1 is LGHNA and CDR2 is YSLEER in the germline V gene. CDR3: CASSQGSSATDTQYF. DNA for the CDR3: TGCGCCAGCAGCCAAGGATCCTCAGCGACAGATACGCAGTATTTT.

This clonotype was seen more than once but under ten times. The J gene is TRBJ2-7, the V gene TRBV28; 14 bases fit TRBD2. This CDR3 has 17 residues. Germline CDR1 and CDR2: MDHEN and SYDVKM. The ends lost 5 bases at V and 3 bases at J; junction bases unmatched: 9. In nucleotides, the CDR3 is TGTGCCAGCAGTGCCCCGAGCGGGACTAGCGGGAGCTACGAGCAGTACTTC. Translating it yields CASSAPSGTSGSYEQYF.

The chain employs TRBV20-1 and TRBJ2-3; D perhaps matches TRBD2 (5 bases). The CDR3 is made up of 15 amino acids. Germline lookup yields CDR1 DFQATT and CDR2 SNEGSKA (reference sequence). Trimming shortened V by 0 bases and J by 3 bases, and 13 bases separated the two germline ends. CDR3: CSARDPRDSTDTQYF. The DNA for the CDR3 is TGCAGTGCTAGAGATCCCCGGGATAGTACAGATACGCAGTATTTT.

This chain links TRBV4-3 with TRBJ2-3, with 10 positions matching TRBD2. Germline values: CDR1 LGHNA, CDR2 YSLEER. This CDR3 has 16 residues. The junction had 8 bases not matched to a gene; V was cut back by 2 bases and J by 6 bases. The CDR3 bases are TGCGCCAGCAGCCAAACCTCAGCGGGAGGGCGGGATACGCAGTATTTT. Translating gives CASSQTSAGGRDTQYF.

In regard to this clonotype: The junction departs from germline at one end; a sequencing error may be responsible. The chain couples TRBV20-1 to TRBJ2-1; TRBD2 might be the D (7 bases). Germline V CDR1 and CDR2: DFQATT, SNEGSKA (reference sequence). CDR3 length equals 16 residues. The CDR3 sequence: CCARGGGSGIYNEQFF. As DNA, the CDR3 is TGCTGTGCTAGAGGGGGAGGGAGCGGGATCTACAATGAGCAGTTCTTC.

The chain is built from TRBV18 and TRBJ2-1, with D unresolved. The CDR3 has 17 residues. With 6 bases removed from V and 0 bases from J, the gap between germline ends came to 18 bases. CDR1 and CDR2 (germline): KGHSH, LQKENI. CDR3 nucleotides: TGTGCCAGCTCCCCCCGTGCGGCCCTAAGCTCCTACAATGAGCAGTTCTTC. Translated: CASSPRAALSSYNEQFF.

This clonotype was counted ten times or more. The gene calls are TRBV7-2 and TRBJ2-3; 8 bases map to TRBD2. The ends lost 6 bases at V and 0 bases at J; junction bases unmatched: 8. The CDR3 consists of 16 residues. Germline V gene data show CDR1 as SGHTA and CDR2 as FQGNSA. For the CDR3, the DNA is TGTGCCAGCAGAGCGGGAGTTCTATATAGCACAGATACGCAGTATTTT. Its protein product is CASRAGVLYSTDTQYF.

The CDR3 coding sequence is TGCAGCGTTTGTGACAGCAGCTCCTACGAGCAGTACTTC. Translated: CSVCDSSSYEQYF. V is TRBV29-1 and J is TRBJ2-7; possibly TRBD1 for D (5 bases). Trimming left V 5 bases short and J 0 bases short, with 11 bases between. Germline V gene sequence: CDR1 SQVTM, CDR2 ANQGSEA. The CDR3 is 13 residues long.

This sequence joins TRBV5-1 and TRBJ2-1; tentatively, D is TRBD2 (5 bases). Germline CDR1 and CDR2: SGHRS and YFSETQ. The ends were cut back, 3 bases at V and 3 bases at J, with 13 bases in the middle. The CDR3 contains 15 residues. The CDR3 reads CASSSGGFVYNEQFF. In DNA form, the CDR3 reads TGCGCCAGCAGCTCGGGCGGGTTTGTCTACAATGAGCAGTTCTTC.

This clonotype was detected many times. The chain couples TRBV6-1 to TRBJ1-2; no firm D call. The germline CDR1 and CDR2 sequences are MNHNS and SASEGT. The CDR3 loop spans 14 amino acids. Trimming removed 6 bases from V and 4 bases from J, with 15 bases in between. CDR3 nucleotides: TGTGCCAGCAGGGTGGGTGGTTCGCTCTATGGCTACACCTTC. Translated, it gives CASRVGGSLYGYTF.

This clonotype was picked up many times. The CDR3 here is CASSHGQGSTEAFF. CDR3 nucleotides: TGCGCCAGCAGCCACGGACAGGGGAGCACTGAAGCTTTCTTT. The gene calls are TRBV5-1 and TRBJ1-1, with TRBD1 matching 9 bases. Germline CDR1 reads SGHRS; CDR2 reads YFSETQ. The CDR3 is 14 residues long. Trimming cost V 4 bases and J 4 bases; bases outside gene matches: 5. Full variable domain (rest looked up from reference TRBV5-1 and TRBJ1-1): KAGVTQTPRYLIKTRGQQVTLSCSPISGHRSVSWYQQTPGQGLQFLFEYFSETQRNKGNFPGRFSGRQFSNSRSEMNVSTLELGDSALYLCASSHGQGSTEAFFGQGTRLTVV.

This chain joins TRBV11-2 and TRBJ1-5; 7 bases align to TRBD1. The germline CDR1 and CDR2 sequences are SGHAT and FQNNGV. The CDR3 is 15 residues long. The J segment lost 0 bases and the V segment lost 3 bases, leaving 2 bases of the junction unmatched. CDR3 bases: TGTGCCAGCAGCTTGGACAGGCTTAGCAATCAGCCCCAGCATTTT. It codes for CASSLDRLSNQPQHF.

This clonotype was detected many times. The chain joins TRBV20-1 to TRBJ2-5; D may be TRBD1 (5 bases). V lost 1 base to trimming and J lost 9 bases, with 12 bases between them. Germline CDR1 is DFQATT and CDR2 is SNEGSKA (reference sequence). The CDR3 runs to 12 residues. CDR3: CSARVLTVPQYF. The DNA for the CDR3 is TGCAGTGCTAGAGTTCTGACAGTCCCCCAGTACTTC.

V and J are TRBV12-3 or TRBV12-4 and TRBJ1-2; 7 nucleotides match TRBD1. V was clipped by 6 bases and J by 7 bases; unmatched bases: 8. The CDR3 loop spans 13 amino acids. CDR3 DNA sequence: TGTGCCAGCAGCCCACAGGGGAGGAGTGGCTACACCTTC. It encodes CASSPQGRSGYTF.

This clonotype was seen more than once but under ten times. The CDR3 loop reads CASSPRTGIIADTQYF. Written as DNA, the CDR3 is TGTGCCAGCAGCCCCAGAACAGGGATAATTGCAGATACGCAGTATTTT. The genes are TRBV7-2 and TRBJ2-3; D possibly corresponds to TRBD1 (6 bases). This CDR3 has 16 amino acids. V lost 5 bases and J lost 4, with 19 bases in between. Germline lookup yields CDR1 SGHTA and CDR2 FQGNSA.

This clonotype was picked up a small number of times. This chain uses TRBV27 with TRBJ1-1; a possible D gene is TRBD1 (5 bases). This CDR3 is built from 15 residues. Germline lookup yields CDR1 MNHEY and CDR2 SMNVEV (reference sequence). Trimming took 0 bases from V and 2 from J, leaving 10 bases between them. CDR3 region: CASSLSGPLNTEAFF. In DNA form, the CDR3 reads TGTGCCAGCAGTTTATCGGGGCCCCTAAACACTGAAGCTTTCTTT.

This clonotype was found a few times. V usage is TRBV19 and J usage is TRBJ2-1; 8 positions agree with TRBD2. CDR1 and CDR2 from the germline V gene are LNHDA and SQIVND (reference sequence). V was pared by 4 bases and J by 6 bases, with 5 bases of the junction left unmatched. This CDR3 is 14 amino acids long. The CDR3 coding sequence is TGTGCCAGTAGTACCGGGACTAGATCCAATGAGCAGTTCTTC. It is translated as CASSTGTRSNEQFF.

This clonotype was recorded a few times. The CDR3 nucleotides read TGTGCCACCAGTGACACGGGACTAGCGGGAGGACTTGAGCAGTTCTTC. Translated: CATSDTGLAGGLEQFF. The chain employs TRBV24-1 and TRBJ2-1; 15 bases are shared with TRBD2. CDR3 size: 16 residues. V was pared by 4 bases and J by 9 bases, with 6 bases of the junction left unmatched. Germline V gene lookup returns CDR1 KGHDR and CDR2 SFDVKD.

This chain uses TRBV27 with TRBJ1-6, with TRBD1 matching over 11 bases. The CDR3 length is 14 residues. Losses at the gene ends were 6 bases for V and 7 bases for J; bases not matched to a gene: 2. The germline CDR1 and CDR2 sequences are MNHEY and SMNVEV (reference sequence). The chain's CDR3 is CASRRTGGNSPLHF. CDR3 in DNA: TGTGCCAGCAGAAGGACAGGGGGCAATTCACCCCTCCACTTT.

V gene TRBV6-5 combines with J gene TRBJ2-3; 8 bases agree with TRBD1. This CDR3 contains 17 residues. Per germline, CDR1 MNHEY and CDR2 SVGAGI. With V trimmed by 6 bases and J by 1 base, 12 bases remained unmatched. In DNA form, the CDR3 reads TGTGCCAGCAGAGGACAGGGAGGAACGTTCCGCACAGATACGCAGTATTTT. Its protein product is CASRGQGGTFRTDTQYF.

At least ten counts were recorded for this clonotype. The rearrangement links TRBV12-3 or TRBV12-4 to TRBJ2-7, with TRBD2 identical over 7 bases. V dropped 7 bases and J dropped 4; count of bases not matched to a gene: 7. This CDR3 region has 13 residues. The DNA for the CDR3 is TGTGCCAGCAAACTCGGGGGGAAATACGAGCAGTACTTC. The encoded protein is CASKLGGKYEQYF.

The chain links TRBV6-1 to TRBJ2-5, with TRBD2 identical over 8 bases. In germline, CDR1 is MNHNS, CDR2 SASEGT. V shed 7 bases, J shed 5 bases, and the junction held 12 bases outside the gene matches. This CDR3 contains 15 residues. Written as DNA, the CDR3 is TGTGCCAGCATCGATTCCAGCGGGAGTTGGGAGACCCAGTACTTC. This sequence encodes CASIDSSGSWETQYF.

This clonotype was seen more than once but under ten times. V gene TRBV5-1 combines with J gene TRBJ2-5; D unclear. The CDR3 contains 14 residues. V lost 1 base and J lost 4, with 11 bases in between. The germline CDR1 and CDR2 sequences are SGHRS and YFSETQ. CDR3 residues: CASSLSSARETQYF. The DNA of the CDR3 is TGCGCCAGCAGCTTGTCTTCGGCAAGAGAGACCCAGTACTTC.

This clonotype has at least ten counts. CDR3 amino acids: CASTGTQGPNEQFF. In DNA form, the CDR3 reads TGCGCCAGCACCGGGACTCAAGGACCCAATGAGCAGTTCTTC. The chain combines TRBV5-1 with TRBJ2-1; D may be TRBD2 (6 bases). Germline V gives CDR1 SGHRS, CDR2 YFSETQ. V was trimmed by 6 bases and J by 6 bases, leaving 16 bases between them. The CDR3 consists of 14 residues. Full variable domain (remainder filled in from reference TRBV5-1 and TRBJ2-1): KAGVTQTPRYLIKTRGQQVTLSCSPISGHRSVSWYQQTPGQGLQFLFEYFSETQRNKGNFPGRFSGRQFSNSRSEMNVSTLELGDSALYLCASTGTQGPNEQFFGPGTRLTVL.

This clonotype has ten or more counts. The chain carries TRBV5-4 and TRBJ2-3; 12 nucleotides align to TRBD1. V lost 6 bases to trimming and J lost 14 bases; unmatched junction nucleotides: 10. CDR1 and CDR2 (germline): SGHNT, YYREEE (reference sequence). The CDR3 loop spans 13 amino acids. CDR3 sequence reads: CASNTGTGGQLYF. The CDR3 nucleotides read TGTGCCAGCAACACCGGGACAGGGGGCCAGTTGTATTTT.

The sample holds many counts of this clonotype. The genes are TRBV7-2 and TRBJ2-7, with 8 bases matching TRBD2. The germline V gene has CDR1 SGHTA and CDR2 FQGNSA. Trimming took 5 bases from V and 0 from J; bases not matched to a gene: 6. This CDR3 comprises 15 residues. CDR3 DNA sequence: TGTGCCAGCAGCCCCGGGGGGGGAGGCTCCTACGAGCAGTACTTC. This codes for CASSPGGGGSYEQYF.

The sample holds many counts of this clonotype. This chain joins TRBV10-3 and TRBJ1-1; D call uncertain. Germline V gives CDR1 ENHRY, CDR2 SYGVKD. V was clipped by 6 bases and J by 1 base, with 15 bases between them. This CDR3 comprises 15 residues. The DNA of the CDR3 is TGTGCCATCAGCAACAGTGTCAGTAGGAACACTGAAGCTTTCTTT. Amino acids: CAISNSVSRNTEAFF.